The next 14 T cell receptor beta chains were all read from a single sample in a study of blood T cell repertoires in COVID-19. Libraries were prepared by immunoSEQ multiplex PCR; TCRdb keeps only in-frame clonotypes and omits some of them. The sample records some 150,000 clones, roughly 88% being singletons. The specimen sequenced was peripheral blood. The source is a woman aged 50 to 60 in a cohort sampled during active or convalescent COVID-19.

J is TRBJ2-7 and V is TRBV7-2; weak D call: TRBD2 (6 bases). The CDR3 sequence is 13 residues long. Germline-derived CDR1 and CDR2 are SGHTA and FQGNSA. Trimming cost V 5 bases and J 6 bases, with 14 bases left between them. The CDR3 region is CASSNGVRGEQYF. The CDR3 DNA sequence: TGTGCCAGCAGCAACGGGGTGCGGGGCGAGCAGTACTTC.

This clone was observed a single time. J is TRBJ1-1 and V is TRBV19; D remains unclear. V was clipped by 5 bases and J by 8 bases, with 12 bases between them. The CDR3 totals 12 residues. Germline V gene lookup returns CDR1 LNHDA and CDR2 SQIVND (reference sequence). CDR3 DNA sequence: TGTGCCAGTAGTCCTCGCGGAGGGGAAGCTTTCTTT. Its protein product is CASSPRGGEAFF.

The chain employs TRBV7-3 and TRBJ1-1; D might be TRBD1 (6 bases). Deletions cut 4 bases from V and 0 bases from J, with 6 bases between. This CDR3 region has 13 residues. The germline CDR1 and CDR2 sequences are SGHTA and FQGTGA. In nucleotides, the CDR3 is TGTGCCAGCAGCTGGACAGTGAACACTGAAGCTTTCTTT. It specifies CASSWTVNTEAFF.

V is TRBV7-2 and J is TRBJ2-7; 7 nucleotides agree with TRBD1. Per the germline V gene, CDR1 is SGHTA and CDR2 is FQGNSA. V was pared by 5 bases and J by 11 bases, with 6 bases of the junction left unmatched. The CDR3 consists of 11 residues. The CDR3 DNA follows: TGTGCCAGCAGCCTCACAGGGGCGGAGTACTTC. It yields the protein CASSLTGAEYF.

CDR3 loop: CSVKRTGDTEAFF. The CDR3 region has the DNA TGCAGCGTTAAACGGACAGGGGACACTGAAGCTTTCTTT. This chain links TRBV29-1 with TRBJ1-1; 9 nucleotides agree with TRBD1. With V trimmed by 5 bases and J by 3 bases, 4 bases remained unmatched. CDR3 length equals 13 residues. CDR1 and CDR2 (germline): SQVTM, ANQGSEA.

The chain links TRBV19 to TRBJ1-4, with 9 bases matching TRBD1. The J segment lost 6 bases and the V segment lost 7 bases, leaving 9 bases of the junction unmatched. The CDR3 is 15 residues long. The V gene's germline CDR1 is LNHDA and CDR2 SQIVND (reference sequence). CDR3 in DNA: TGTGCCAGTACCCAACCGGGACAGGGCCATGAAAAACTGTTTTTT. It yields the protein CASTQPGQGHEKLFF.

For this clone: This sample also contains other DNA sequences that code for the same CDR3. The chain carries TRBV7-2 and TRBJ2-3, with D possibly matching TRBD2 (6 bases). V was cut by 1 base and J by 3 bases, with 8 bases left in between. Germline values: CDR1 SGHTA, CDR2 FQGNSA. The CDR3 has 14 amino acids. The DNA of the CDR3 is TGTGCCAGCAGCTTAGTCGCGGGGACAGATACGCAGTATTTT. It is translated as CASSLVAGTDTQYF.

The CDR3 bases are TGTGCCAGTAGTATAGATTGGTCGACAGCCTCTGGAAACACCATATATTTT. It is translated as CASSIDWSTASGNTIYF. The rearrangement links TRBV19 to TRBJ1-3; TRBD1 might be the D (5 bases). Per germline, CDR1 LNHDA and CDR2 SQIVND (reference sequence). Trimming removed 0 bases from V and 0 bases from J, with 12 bases in between. The CDR3 covers 17 residues.

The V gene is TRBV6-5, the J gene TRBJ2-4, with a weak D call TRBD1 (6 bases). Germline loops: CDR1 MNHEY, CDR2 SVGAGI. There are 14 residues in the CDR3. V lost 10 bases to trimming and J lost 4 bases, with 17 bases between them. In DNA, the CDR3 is TGTGCCACAGCAGGGGATCTCCGGAAAAACATTCAGTACTTC. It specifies CATAGDLRKNIQYF.

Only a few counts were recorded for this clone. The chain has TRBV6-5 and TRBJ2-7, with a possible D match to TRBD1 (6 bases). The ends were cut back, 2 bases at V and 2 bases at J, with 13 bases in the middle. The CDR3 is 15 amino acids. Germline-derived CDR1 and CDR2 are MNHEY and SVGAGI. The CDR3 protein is CASSYRTARPYEQYF. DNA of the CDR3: TGTGCCAGCAGTTACCGGACAGCTCGGCCCTACGAGCAGTACTTC.

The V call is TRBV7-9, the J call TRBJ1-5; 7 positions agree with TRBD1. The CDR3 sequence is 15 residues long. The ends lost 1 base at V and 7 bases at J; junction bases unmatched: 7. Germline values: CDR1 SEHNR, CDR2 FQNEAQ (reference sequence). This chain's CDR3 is CASSLDRGTVQPQHF. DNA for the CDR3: TGTGCCAGCAGCTTAGACAGGGGAACCGTACAGCCCCAGCATTTT.

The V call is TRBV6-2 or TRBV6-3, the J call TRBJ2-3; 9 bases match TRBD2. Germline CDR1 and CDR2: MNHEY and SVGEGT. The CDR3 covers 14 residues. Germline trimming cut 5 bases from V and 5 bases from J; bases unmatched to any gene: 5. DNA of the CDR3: TGTGCCAGCAGTGCGGGGGGGCCGAAAGATACGCAGTATTTT. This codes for CASSAGGPKDTQYF.

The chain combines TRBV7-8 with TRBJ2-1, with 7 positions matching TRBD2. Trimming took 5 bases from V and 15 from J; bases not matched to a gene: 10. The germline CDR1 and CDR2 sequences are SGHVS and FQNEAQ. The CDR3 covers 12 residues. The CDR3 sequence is CASSPGGLDLFF. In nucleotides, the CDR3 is TGTGCCAGCAGCCCGGGGGGACTTGATCTGTTCTTC. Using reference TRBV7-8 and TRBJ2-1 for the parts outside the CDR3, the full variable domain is GAGVSQSPRYKVAKRGQDVALRCDPISGHVSLFWYQQALGQGPEFLTYFQNEAQLDKSGLPSDRFFAERPEGSVSTLKIQRTQQEDSAVYLCASSPGGLDLFFGPGTRLTVL.

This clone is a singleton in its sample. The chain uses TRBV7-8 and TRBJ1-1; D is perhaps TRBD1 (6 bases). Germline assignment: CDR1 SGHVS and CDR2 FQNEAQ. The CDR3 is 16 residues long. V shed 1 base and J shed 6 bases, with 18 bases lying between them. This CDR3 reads CASSLGSWTGQPEAFF. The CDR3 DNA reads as TGTGCCAGCAGCTTAGGGTCGTGGACGGGACAACCTGAAGCTTTCTTT.